This is a list of T cell receptor beta chains from one sample in a study of blood T cell repertoires in COVID-19. Using immunoSEQ multiplex PCR, the repertoire was profiled, and TCRdb retains in-frame clones only, with some absent. The sample shows roughly 130,000 clones, approximately 83% of them seen only once. Sequenced material: peripheral blood. The receptors were gathered from a woman between 65 and 79 years old with acute or convalescent COVID-19. CDR3s include the opening cysteine and the closing phenylalanine or tryptophan. Fields, in order: D gene, J gene, V gene, clone size, CDR3 protein, CDR3 DNA. The D gene is left open where the match is weak. Rows may omit the clone size; those that give it use once, few, many or a size class.

- | TRBJ1-1 | TRBV16 | - | CASSHTGVTEAFF | TGTGCCAGCAGCCACACAGGCGTAACTGAAGCTTTCTTT
- | TRBJ1-5 | TRBV19 | once | CASSLVGGYNQPQHF | TGTGCCAGTAGTTTGGTGGGAGGTTACAATCAGCCCCAGCATTTT
TRBD1 | TRBJ1-2 | TRBV19 | - | CASSPRGQGSKGTF | TGTGCCAGTAGTCCCCGGGGACAGGGATCGAAAGGGACCTTC
TRBD1 | TRBJ1-5 | TRBV6-5 | - | CASSSRTGNHQPQHF | TGTGCCAGCAGTTCGCGGACAGGAAATCATCAGCCCCAGCATTTT
TRBD2 | TRBJ2-1 | TRBV29-1 | - | CSGKLGGGGVDEQFF | TGCAGCGGGAAGTTGGGCGGCGGGGGGGTCGATGAGCAGTTCTTC
- | TRBJ2-2 | TRBV7-6 | - | CASSFLDTNTGELFF | TGTGCCAGCAGCTTTCTAGATACGAACACCGGGGAGCTGTTTTTT
- | TRBJ1-1 | TRBV19 | - | CASSRAQGTEAFF | TGTGCCAGTAGTCGGGCCCAGGGCACTGAAGCTTTCTTT
- | TRBJ1-3 | TRBV15 | - | CATSRDPTNSGNTIYF | TGTGCCACCAGCAGAGATCCTACCAACTCTGGAAACACCATATATTTT
TRBD1 | TRBJ1-5 | TRBV7-9 | - | CASSLAGGPQPQHF | TGTGCCAGCAGCTTAGCAGGGGGCCCTCAGCCCCAGCATTTT
TRBD2 | TRBJ2-3 | TRBV5-6 | - | CASSHSGGDTQYF | TGTGCCAGCAGCCATAGCGGGGGAGATACGCAGTATTTT
- | TRBJ2-1 | TRBV6-2/TRBV6-3 | - | CASSNRRGESHNEQFF | TGTGCCAGCAGTAACCGCAGGGGGGAATCCCACAATGAGCAGTTCTTC
- | TRBJ1-5 | TRBV6-6 | - | CASSLQEYQPQHF | TGTGCCAGCAGTCTACAGGAATATCAGCCCCAGCATTTT
- | TRBJ2-2 | TRBV19 | - | CASSAQQTGELFF | TGTGCCAGTAGCGCCCAACAAACCGGGGAGCTGTTTTTT
- | TRBJ1-3 | TRBV30 | - | CAWSVSHRRGTIYF | TGTGCCTGGAGTGTTTCGCATCGTCGCGGCACCATATATTTT
- | TRBJ1-2 | TRBV30 | - | CAWKSSGARGYTF | TGTGCCTGGAAGAGTAGCGGGGCTCGGGGCTACACCTTC
- | TRBJ2-7 | TRBV11-3 | - | CASSLVPGPYEQYF | TGTGCCAGCAGTTTGGTTCCTGGGCCCTACGAGCAGTACTTC
- | TRBJ1-1 | TRBV4-3 | - | CASSLTVWDTEAFF | TGCGCCAGCAGCCTGACAGTCTGGGACACTGAAGCTTTCTTT
- | TRBJ2-6 | TRBV10-3 | - | CAITAGRTGSSGANVLTF | TGTGCCATCACCGCGGGAAGGACGGGAAGCTCTGGGGCCAACGTCCTGACTTTC
- | TRBJ1-1 | TRBV30 | - | CASGGLGGLFTEAFF | TGTGCCTCCGGGGGATTGGGGGGGTTGTTCACTGAAGCTTTCTTT
- | TRBJ2-7 | TRBV7-3 | - | CASSRYGGGSYEQYF | TGTGCCAGCAGCCGGTATGGGGGCGGCTCCTACGAGCAGTACTTC
- | TRBJ1-5 | TRBV6-2/TRBV6-3 | - | CASSYPTGGEDQPQHF | TGTGCCAGCAGTTACCCCACGGGGGGGGAGGATCAGCCCCAGCATTTT
TRBD2 | TRBJ2-2 | TRBV6-2/TRBV6-3 | - | CASSLGTGGTGELFF | TGTGCCAGCAGTCTCGGGACCGGGGGGACCGGGGAGCTGTTTTTT